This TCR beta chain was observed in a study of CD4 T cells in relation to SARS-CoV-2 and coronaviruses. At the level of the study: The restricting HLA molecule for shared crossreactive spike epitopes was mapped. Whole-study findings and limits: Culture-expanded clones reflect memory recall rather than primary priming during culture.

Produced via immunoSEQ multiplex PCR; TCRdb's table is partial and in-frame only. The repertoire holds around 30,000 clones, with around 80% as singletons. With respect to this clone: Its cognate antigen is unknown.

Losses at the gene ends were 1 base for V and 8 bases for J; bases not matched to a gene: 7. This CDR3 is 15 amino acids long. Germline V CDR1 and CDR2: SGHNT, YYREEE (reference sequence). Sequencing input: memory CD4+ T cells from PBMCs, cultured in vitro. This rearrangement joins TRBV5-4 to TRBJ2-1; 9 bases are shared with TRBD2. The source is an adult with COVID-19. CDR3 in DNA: TGTGCCAGCAGCTTGCGCGTAGCGGGAGTGGATGAGCAGTTCTTC. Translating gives CASSLRVAGVDEQFF.